This T cell receptor (beta chain) was found in a study of control samples from healthy donors and cancer patients. This CDR3 is 13 amino acids long. Per the germline V gene, CDR1 is MNHEY and CDR2 is SMNVEV (reference sequence). Deletions cut 7 bases from V and 4 bases from J, with 13 bases between. The data were produced by immunoSEQ multiplex PCR, yet TCRdb's version contains in-frame clones alone and is incomplete. Of some 120,000 clones in the sample, 80% to 90% are singletons; the top ten hold 1% to 1.4%. Material for sequencing was PBMCs. This TCR was recovered from a woman in her fifties or sixties with colorectal cancer. The rearrangement uses TRBV27 and TRBJ1-2; weak D call: TRBD1 (5 bases). The CDR3 DNA follows: TGTGCCAGCAAAACAGGAGACCTCTATGGCTACACCTTC. Encoded protein: CASKTGDLYGYTF.